These T cell receptor beta chains were read from a single sample in a study of blood T cells in healthy people across ages. TCRdb called the 5' RACE reads again in MiXCR, with one record for every CDR3 protein. The sample holds over 500,000 distinct CDR3 sequences, over 40% seen once. What was sequenced was blood. These receptor sequences come from a woman aged 80 or over in good health. Both conserved end residues are part of each CDR3. The D gene is left open where the match is weak. Part of the rows lack a size; the others show once, few, many or a class for expanded clones.

D: .; size: .; J: TRBJ1-5; V: TRBV7-8; DNA: TGTGCCAGCAGCCCGGACAGAAACAATCAGCCCCAGCATTTT; CDR3: CASSPDRNNQPQHF
D: TRBD1; size: .; J: TRBJ2-7; V: TRBV12-3/TRBV12-4; DNA: TGTGCCAGCAGTTCATTAGGACAGGGGATCGAGCAGTACTTC; CDR3: CASSSLGQGIEQYF
D: TRBD2; size: .; J: TRBJ2-7; V: TRBV13; DNA: TGTGCCAGCAGCTTAAGGAGGCTAGCGGGAGAACACGAGCAGTACTTC; CDR3: CASSLRRLAGEHEQYF
D: .; size: .; J: TRBJ1-2; V: TRBV7-3; DNA: TGTGCCAGCAGCCCCAGGGTCATGGGGGGAGGCTACACCTTC; CDR3: CASSPRVMGGGYTF
D: .; size: many; J: TRBJ2-1; V: TRBV3-1; DNA: TGTGCCAGCAGCGATTCCCAGCGGCAGTTCTTC; CDR3: CASSDSQRQFF
D: TRBD1; size: .; J: TRBJ2-1; V: TRBV7-2; DNA: TGTGCCAGCAGCTTAAAGGGGACAGACTCCTACGAGCAGTTCTTC; CDR3: CASSLKGTDSYEQFF
D: .; size: few; J: TRBJ2-3; V: TRBV6-2/TRBV6-3; DNA: TGTGCCAGCAGCCCGACAGAAGATACGCAGTATTTT; CDR3: CASSPTEDTQYF
D: TRBD2; size: once; J: TRBJ2-7; V: TRBV20-1; DNA: TGCAGTGCTAGGCTTAGCGGGAGTTGGGGCGAGCAGTACTTC; CDR3: CSARLSGSWGEQYF
D: .; size: .; J: TRBJ2-3; V: TRBV7-8; DNA: TGTGCCAGCAGCTTAGATGGAGGGGCGGCAAGCACAGATACGCAGTATTTT; CDR3: CASSLDGGAASTDTQYF
D: .; size: many; J: TRBJ2-3; V: TRBV5-1; DNA: TGCGCCAGCCTCAAAGGCACAGGCCTCTACACAGATACGCAGTATTTT; CDR3: CASLKGTGLYTDTQYF
D: TRBD2; size: many; J: TRBJ2-1; V: TRBV2; DNA: TGTGCCAGACACCAGGGCTTAGCGGGGGCCGCGGGCGGGCAGTTCTTC; CDR3: CARHQGLAGAAGGQFF
D: TRBD1; size: .; J: TRBJ2-7; V: TRBV27; DNA: TGTGCCAGCAGTTTATCGATAGGGGGCTTGGGGGAGCAGTACTTC; CDR3: CASSLSIGGLGEQYF
D: TRBD2; size: many; J: TRBJ2-7; V: TRBV20-1; DNA: TGCAGTGCTAGAGATATTAGCGGGAGGTTTGAGCAGTACTTC; CDR3: CSARDISGRFEQYF
D: .; size: .; J: TRBJ2-7; V: TRBV6-6; DNA: TGTGCCAGCAGTTACGGGCAGAGCTCCTACGAGCAGTACTTC; CDR3: CASSYGQSSYEQYF
D: TRBD2; size: many; J: TRBJ2-5; V: TRBV9; DNA: TGTGCCAGCAGCGTAGCGGGGGGGCAGGAGACCCAGTACTTC; CDR3: CASSVAGGQETQYF
D: .; size: many; J: TRBJ2-3; V: TRBV5-1; DNA: TGCGCCAGCAGCCCAAGACGGAACACAGATACGCAGTATTTT; CDR3: CASSPRRNTDTQYF
D: .; size: few; J: TRBJ2-2; V: TRBV12-3/TRBV12-4; DNA: TGTGCCAGCAGTTTACGCGACAGAGACACCGGGGAGCTGTTTTTT; CDR3: CASSLRDRDTGELFF
D: .; size: many; J: TRBJ2-3; V: TRBV5-1; DNA: TGCGCCAGCAGCTTCGGGGTCGGGAGAGGGAAAGATACGCAGTATTTT; CDR3: CASSFGVGRGKDTQYF
D: .; size: many; J: TRBJ2-1; V: TRBV7-9; DNA: TGTGCCAGCAGCTTAGGCCCGGGGGCATTAGCGAGGGACAATGAGCAGTTCTTC; CDR3: CASSLGPGALARDNEQFF
D: TRBD1; size: .; J: TRBJ2-2; V: TRBV9; DNA: TGTGCCAGCAGCGTATATGGGACAGGGTCCGGGGAGCTGTTTTTT; CDR3: CASSVYGTGSGELFF
D: .; size: .; J: TRBJ2-1; V: TRBV9; DNA: TGTGCCAGCAGCGTAGACCCGGGACAATACAATGAGCAGTTCTTC; CDR3: CASSVDPGQYNEQFF
D: TRBD2; size: few; J: TRBJ2-1; V: TRBV2; DNA: TGTGGTGGCGGGGGGGAGTACAATGAGCAGTTCTTC; CDR3: CGGGGEYNEQFF
D: TRBD1; size: once; J: TRBJ1-2; V: TRBV30; DNA: TGTGCCTGGGTGTGGGACAGGGCCCTTGAGGACTATGGCTACACCTTC; CDR3: CAWVWDRALEDYGYTF
D: TRBD2; size: .; J: TRBJ2-7; V: TRBV19; DNA: TGTGCCAGTAGCATTAAACTAGCGGGGGTGAGCTCCTACAATGAGCAGTACTTC; CDR3: CASSIKLAGVSSYNEQYF